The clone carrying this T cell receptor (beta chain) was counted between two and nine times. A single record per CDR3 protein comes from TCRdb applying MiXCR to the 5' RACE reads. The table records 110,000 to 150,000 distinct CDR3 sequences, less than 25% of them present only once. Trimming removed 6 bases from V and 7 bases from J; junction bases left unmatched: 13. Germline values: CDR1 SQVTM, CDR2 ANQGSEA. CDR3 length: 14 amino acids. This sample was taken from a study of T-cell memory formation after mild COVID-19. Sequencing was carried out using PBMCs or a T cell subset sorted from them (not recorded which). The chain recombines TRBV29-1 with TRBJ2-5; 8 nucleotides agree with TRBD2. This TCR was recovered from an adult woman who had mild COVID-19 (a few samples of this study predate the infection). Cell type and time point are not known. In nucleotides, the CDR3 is TGCAGCGTCCATAGCGGGATCGTCCCCTGGACCCAGTACTTC. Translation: CSVHSGIVPWTQYF.